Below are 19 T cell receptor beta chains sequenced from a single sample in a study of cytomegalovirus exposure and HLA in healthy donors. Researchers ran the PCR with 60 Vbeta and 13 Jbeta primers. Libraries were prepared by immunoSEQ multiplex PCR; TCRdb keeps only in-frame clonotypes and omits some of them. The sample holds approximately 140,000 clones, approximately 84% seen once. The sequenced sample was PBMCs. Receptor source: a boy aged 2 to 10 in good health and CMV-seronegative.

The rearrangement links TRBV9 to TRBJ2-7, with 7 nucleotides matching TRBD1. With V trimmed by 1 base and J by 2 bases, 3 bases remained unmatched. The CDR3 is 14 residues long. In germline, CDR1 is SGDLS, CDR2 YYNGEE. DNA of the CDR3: TGTGCCAGCAGCGTAACCGGGACAGCCTACGAGCAGTACTTC. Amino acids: CASSVTGTAYEQYF.

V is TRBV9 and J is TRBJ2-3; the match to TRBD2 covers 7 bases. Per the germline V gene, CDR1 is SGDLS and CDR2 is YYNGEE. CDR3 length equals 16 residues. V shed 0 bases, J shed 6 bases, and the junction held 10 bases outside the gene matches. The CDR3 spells CASSVAPRQGGDTQYF. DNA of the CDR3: TGTGCCAGCAGCGTAGCCCCCCGGCAGGGAGGGGATACGCAGTATTTT. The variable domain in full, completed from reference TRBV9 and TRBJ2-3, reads DSGVTQTPKHLITATGQRVTLRCSPRSGDLSVYWYQQSLDQGLQFLIQYYNGEERAKGNILERFSAQQFPDLHSELNLSSLELGDSALYFCASSVAPRQGGDTQYFGPGTRLTVL.

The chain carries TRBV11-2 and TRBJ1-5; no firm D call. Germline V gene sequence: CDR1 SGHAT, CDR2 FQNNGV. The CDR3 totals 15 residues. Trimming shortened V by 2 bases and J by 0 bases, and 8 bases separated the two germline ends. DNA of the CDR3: TGTGCCAGCAGCTTAAACAGCTATAGCAATCAGCCCCAGCATTTT. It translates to CASSLNSYSNQPQHF.

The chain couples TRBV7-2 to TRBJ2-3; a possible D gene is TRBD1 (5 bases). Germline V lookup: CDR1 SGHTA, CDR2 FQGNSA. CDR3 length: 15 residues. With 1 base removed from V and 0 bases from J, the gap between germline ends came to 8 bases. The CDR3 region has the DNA TGTGCCAGCAGCTTAGACAGGAGAAGCACAGATACGCAGTATTTT. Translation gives CASSLDRRSTDTQYF.

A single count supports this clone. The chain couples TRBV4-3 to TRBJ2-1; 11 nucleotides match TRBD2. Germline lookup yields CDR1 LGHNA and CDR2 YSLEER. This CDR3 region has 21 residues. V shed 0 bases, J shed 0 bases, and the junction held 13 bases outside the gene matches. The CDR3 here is CASSQELLAGDYLSSYNEQFF. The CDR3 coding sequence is TGCGCCAGCAGCCAAGAGTTACTAGCGGGAGATTATCTGAGCTCCTACAATGAGCAGTTCTTC.

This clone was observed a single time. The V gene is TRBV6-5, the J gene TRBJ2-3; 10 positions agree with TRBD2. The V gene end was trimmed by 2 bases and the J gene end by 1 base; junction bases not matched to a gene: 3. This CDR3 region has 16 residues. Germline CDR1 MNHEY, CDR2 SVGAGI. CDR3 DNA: TGTGCCAGCAGTTACGTAGCGGGAGGAGGCACAGATACGCAGTATTTT. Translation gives CASSYVAGGGTDTQYF.

CDR3 sequence reads: CASSVGGMNTGELFF. The CDR3 bases are TGTGCCAGCAGCGTAGGCGGGATGAACACCGGGGAGCTGTTTTTT. The chain carries TRBV9 and TRBJ2-2; TRBD2 might be the D (6 bases). In germline, CDR1 is SGDLS, CDR2 YYNGEE. Trimming took 0 bases from V and 1 from J, leaving 7 bases between them. The CDR3 covers 15 residues.

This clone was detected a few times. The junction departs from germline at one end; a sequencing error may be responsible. CDR3 bases: TGTGCCAGCGGCTTGTACCACTTACTAGCGGGGTTGGCCGGGGAGCTGTTTTTT. Its protein product is CASGLYHLLAGLAGELFF. The rearrangement links TRBV13 to TRBJ2-2; 10 bases map to TRBD2. CDR1 and CDR2 from the germline V gene are PRHDT and FYEKMQ (reference sequence). The CDR3 has 18 residues.

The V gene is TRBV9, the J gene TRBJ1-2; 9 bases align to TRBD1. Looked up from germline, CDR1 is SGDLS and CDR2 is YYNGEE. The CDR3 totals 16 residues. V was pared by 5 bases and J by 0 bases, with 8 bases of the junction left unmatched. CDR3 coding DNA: TGTGCCAGCAGTACAGGGGGCGCGGTCTCTAACTATGGCTACACCTTC. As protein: CASSTGGAVSNYGYTF.

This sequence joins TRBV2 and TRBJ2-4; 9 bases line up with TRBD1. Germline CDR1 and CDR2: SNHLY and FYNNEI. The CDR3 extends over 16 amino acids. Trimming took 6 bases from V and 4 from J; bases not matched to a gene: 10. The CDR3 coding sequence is TGTGCCAGCAGGTTTAGGACAGGGGCAACGAAAAACATTCAGTACTTC. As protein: CASRFRTGATKNIQYF. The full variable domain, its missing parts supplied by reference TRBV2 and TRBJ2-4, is EPEVTQTPSHQVTQMGQEVILRCVPISNHLYFYWYRQILGQKVEFLVSFYNNEISEKSEIFDDQFSVERPDGSNFTLKIRSTKLEDSAMYFCASRFRTGATKNIQYFGAGTRLSVL.

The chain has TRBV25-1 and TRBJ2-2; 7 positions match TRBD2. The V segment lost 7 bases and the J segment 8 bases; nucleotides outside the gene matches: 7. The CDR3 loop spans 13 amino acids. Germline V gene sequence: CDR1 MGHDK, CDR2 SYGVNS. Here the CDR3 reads CASTHGGMGELFF. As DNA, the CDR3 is TGTGCCAGCACCCACGGGGGGATGGGGGAGCTGTTTTTT.

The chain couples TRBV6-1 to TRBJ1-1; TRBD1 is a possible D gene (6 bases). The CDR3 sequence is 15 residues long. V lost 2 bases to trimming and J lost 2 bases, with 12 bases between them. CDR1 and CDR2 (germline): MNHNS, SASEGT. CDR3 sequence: CASSESEGGNTEAFF. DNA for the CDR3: TGTGCCAGCAGTGAAAGTGAAGGGGGAAACACTGAAGCTTTCTTT.

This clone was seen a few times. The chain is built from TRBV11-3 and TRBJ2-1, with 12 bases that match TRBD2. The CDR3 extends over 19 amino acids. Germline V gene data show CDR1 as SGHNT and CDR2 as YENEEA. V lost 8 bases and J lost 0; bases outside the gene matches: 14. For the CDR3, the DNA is TGTGCCAGCCCCGCATTAACTAGCGGGGGGCCCGACTCCTACAATGAGCAGTTCTTC. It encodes CASPALTSGGPDSYNEQFF.

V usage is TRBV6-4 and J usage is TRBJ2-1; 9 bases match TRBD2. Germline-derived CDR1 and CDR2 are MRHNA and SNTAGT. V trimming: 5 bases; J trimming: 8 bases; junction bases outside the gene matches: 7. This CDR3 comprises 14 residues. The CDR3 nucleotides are TGTGCCAGCAGTTCTAGCGGGGACGGTCATGAGCAGTTCTTC. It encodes CASSSSGDGHEQFF.

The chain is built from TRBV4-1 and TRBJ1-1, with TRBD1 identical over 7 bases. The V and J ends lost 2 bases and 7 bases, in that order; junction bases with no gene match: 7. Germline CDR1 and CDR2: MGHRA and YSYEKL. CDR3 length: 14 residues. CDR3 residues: CASSQRRGQGEAFF. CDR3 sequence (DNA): TGCGCCAGCAGCCAACGGAGGGGGCAGGGTGAAGCTTTCTTT.

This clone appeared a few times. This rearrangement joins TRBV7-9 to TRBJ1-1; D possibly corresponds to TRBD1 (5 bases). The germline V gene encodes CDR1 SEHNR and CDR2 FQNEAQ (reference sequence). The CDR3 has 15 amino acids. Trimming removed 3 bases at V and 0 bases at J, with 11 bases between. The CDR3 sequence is CASSLRGSMNTEAFF. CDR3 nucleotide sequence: TGTGCCAGCAGCTTGCGGGGCAGCATGAACACTGAAGCTTTCTTT.

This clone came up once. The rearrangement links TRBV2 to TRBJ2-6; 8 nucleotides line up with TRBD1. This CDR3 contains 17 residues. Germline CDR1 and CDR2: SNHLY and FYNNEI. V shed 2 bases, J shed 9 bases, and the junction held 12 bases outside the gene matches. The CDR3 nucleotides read TGTGCCAGCAGTGAACGTGGGACAGGTCGTGTCGGCAACGTCCTGACTTTC. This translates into CASSERGTGRVGNVLTF.

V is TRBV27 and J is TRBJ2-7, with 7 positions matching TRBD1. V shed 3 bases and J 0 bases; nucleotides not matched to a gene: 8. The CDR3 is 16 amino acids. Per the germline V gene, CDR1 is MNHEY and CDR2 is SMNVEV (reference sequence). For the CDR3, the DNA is TGTGCCAGCAGTTTCCTGACAGGGTCCGGCTCCTACGAGCAGTACTTC. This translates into CASSFLTGSGSYEQYF.

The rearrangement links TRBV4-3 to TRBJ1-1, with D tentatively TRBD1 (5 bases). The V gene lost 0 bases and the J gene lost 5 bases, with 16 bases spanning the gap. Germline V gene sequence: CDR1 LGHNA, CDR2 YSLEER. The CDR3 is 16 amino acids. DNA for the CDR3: TGCGCCAGCAGCCAAGAGGCGGCGGGGGGTTGGACTGAAGCTTTCTTT. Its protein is CASSQEAAGGWTEAFF.